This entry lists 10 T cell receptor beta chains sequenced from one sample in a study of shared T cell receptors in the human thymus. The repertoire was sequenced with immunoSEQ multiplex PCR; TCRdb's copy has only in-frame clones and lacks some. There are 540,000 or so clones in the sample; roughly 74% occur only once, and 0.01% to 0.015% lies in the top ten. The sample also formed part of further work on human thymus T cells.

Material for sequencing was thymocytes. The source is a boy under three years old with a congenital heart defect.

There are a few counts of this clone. In nucleotides, the CDR3 is TGTGCCAGCAGGGAACCCGGACAAAACTATGGCTACACCTTC. This gives the protein CASREPGQNYGYTF. This chain joins TRBV6-1 and TRBJ1-2, with D perhaps matching TRBD1 (5 bases). This CDR3 has 14 amino acids. Deletions cut 6 bases from V and 2 bases from J, with 13 bases between. CDR1 and CDR2 (germline): MNHNS, SASEGT.

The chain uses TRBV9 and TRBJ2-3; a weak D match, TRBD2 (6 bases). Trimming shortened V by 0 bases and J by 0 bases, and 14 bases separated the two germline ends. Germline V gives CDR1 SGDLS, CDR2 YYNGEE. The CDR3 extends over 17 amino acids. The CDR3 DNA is TGTGCCAGCAGCGTAGTCCCGGGGCTAGCGAGCACAGATACGCAGTATTTT. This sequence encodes CASSVVPGLASTDTQYF.

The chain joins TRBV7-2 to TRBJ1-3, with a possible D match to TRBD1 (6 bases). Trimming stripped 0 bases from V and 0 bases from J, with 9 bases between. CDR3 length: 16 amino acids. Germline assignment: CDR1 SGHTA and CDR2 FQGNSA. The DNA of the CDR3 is TGTGCCAGCAGCTTAGCGAGGGACAACTCTGGAAACACCATATATTTT. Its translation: CASSLARDNSGNTIYF.

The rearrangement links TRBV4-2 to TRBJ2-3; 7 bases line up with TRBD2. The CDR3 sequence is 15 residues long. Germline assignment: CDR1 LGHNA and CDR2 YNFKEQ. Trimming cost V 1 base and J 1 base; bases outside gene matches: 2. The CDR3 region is CASSQVLAGTDTQYF. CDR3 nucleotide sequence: TGTGCCAGCAGCCAAGTCCTAGCGGGCACAGATACGCAGTATTTT.

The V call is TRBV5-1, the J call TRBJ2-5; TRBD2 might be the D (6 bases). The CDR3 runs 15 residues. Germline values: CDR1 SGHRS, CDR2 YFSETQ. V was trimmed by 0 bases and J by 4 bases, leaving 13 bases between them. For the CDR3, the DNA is TGCGCCAGCAGCTTGGATAGATCGGAGGGAGAGACCCAGTACTTC. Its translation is CASSLDRSEGETQYF.

DNA for the CDR3: TGCGCCAGCAGCCACACTAGCGGTTATTACAATGAGCAGTTCTTC. Protein: CASSHTSGYYNEQFF. The gene calls are TRBV4-3 and TRBJ2-1; 8 nucleotides match TRBD2. Per germline, CDR1 LGHNA and CDR2 YSLEER. Trimming took 3 bases from V and 4 from J; bases not matched to a gene: 5. The CDR3 is 15 residues long.

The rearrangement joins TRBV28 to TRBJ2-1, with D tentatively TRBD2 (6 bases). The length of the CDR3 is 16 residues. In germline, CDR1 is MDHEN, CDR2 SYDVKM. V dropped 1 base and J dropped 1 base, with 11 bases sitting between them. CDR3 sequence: CASSLSSGTSYNEQFF. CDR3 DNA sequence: TGTGCCAGCAGTTTATCTTCCGGGACTTCCTACAATGAGCAGTTCTTC. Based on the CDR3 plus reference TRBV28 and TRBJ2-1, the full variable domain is DVKVTQSSRYLVKRTGEKVFLECVQDMDHENMFWYRQDPGLGLRLIYFSYDVKMKEKGDIPEGYSVSREKKERFSLILESASTNQTSMYLCASSLSSGTSYNEQFFGPGTRLTVL.

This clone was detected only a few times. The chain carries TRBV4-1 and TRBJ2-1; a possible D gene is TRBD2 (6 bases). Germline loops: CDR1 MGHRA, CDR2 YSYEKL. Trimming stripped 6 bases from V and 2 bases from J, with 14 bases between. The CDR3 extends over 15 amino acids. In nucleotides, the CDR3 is TGCGCCAGCAGGCGGGATGGCGGGGCCTACAATGAGCAGTTCTTC. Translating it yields CASRRDGGAYNEQFF.

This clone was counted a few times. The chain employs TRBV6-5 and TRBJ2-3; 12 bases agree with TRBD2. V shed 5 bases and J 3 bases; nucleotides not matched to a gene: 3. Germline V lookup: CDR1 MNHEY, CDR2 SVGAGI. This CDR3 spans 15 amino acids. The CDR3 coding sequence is TGTGCCAGCAGTCCTGGACTAGCGGGGACAGATACGCAGTATTTT. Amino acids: CASSPGLAGTDTQYF.

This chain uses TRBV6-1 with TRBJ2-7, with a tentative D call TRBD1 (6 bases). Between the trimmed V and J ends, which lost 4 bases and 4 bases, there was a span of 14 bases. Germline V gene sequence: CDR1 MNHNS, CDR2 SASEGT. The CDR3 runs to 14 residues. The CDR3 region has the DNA TGTGCCAGCAGTGGCGGACAGCGATCGTACGAGCAGTACTTC. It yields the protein CASSGGQRSYEQYF.